A selection of T cell receptor beta chains follows, all from one sample in a study of Ad26.COV2.S vaccination and SARS-CoV-2 variants. TCRdb's table, derived via immunoSEQ multiplex PCR, lists solely in-frame clones and lacks some. The sample carries about 680,000 clones, about 90% recorded once. Sequenced here: peripheral blood, sampled in a trial of Ad26.COV2.S vaccine versus placebo. These receptors came from a person between 18 and 65 years old who received the Ad26.COV2.S COVID-19 vaccine or a placebo. Each CDR3 is given with its conserved first and last residue. A D gene is named only where the DNA matches it firmly. Some rows have no size entry. The others give once, few or many, or a class for an expanded clone.

j_call: TRBJ1-1; d_call: TRBD1; v_call: TRBV18; clone_size: .; cdr3_nt: TGTGCCAGCTCACCGGGACAGGGGGCATACACTGAAGCTTTCTTT; cdr3_aa: CASSPGQGAYTEAFF
j_call: TRBJ2-5; d_call: TRBD2; v_call: TRBV6-5; clone_size: .; cdr3_nt: TGTGCCAGCTCCTTCCTAGCGGCCCCCGGGGGGACCCAGTACTTC; cdr3_aa: CASSFLAAPGGTQYF
j_call: TRBJ2-2; d_call: TRBD2; v_call: TRBV27; clone_size: .; cdr3_nt: TGTGCCAGCAGTCTTATGGGACTAGACACCGGGGAGCTGTTTTTT; cdr3_aa: CASSLMGLDTGELFF
j_call: TRBJ2-2; d_call: .; v_call: TRBV13; clone_size: .; cdr3_nt: TGTGCCAGCAGCTTAGCCGGGGGTACGAACACCGGGGAGCTGTTTTTT; cdr3_aa: CASSLAGGTNTGELFF
j_call: TRBJ1-1; d_call: .; v_call: TRBV4-1; clone_size: .; cdr3_nt: TGCGCCAGCAGCCAAGATCAGGTGAACACTGAAGCTTTCTTT; cdr3_aa: CASSQDQVNTEAFF
j_call: TRBJ1-5; d_call: TRBD1; v_call: TRBV6-5; clone_size: .; cdr3_nt: TGTGCCAGCAGCCACCCGGGACAGACGGGTCAGCCCCAGCATTTT; cdr3_aa: CASSHPGQTGQPQHF
j_call: TRBJ2-5; d_call: TRBD2; v_call: TRBV10-3; clone_size: .; cdr3_nt: TGTGCCCCCGGGGGGGTTGGGGAGACCCAGTACTTC; cdr3_aa: CAPGGVGETQYF
j_call: TRBJ2-2; d_call: .; v_call: TRBV2; clone_size: .; cdr3_nt: TGTGCCAGCAGTGTTGGGGCCGGGGAGCTGTTTTTT; cdr3_aa: CASSVGAGELFF
j_call: TRBJ1-3; d_call: .; v_call: TRBV5-1; clone_size: .; cdr3_nt: TGCGCCAGCAGCTTTTTCGCAGGTGACTCTGGAAACACCATATATTTT; cdr3_aa: CASSFFAGDSGNTIYF
j_call: TRBJ1-5; d_call: TRBD1; v_call: TRBV7-2; clone_size: .; cdr3_nt: TGTGCCAGCAGCTCGGACAGGGCGAGACAGCCCCAGCATTTT; cdr3_aa: CASSSDRARQPQHF
j_call: TRBJ1-5; d_call: .; v_call: TRBV6-6; clone_size: .; cdr3_nt: TGTGCCAGCAGTTCGACCCTGGGGGGACAGCCCCAGCATTTT; cdr3_aa: CASSSTLGGQPQHF
j_call: TRBJ1-6; d_call: TRBD1; v_call: TRBV6-4; clone_size: .; cdr3_nt: TGTGCCAGCAGTGCCTTGGGACAGGGGTTTTCACCCCTCCACTTT; cdr3_aa: CASSALGQGFSPLHF
j_call: TRBJ1-2; d_call: .; v_call: TRBV19; clone_size: once; cdr3_nt: TGTGCCAGTAGTATTGGTAGGGGGACAAACTATGGCTACACCTTC; cdr3_aa: CASSIGRGTNYGYTF
j_call: TRBJ2-1; d_call: .; v_call: TRBV20-1; clone_size: .; cdr3_nt: TGCAGTGCTAGTGGGCTAGCAAGCTACAATGAGCAGTTCTTC; cdr3_aa: CSASGLASYNEQFF
j_call: TRBJ2-5; d_call: TRBD1; v_call: TRBV7-9; clone_size: .; cdr3_nt: TGTGCCAGCAGCTTAACAAGACAGGGGACCAACCAAGAGACCCAGTACTTC; cdr3_aa: CASSLTRQGTNQETQYF
j_call: TRBJ1-5; d_call: .; v_call: TRBV10-3; clone_size: .; cdr3_nt: TGTGCCATCAAGGGAGCTGGGGCTAATCAGCCCCAGCATTTT; cdr3_aa: CAIKGAGANQPQHF
j_call: TRBJ1-5; d_call: .; v_call: TRBV19; clone_size: .; cdr3_nt: TGTGCCAGTAGCTATAGCACCCCAAGGCAGCCCCAGCATTTT; cdr3_aa: CASSYSTPRQPQHF
j_call: TRBJ2-7; d_call: TRBD2; v_call: TRBV11-2; clone_size: .; cdr3_nt: TGTGCCAGCAGCTTTGCCGGGACTACCTCCTACGAGCAGTACTTC; cdr3_aa: CASSFAGTTSYEQYF
j_call: TRBJ1-2; d_call: TRBD1; v_call: TRBV27; clone_size: .; cdr3_nt: TGTGCCAGCAGTCCCAGGGGGGGGCCCTATGGCTACACCTTC; cdr3_aa: CASSPRGGPYGYTF
j_call: TRBJ2-3; d_call: .; v_call: TRBV20-1; clone_size: .; cdr3_nt: TGCAGTGCTAGACCGGATACGCAGTATTTT; cdr3_aa: CSARPDTQYF
j_call: TRBJ2-1; d_call: .; v_call: TRBV6-4; clone_size: .; cdr3_nt: TGTGCCAGCAGTGACTCGAGCTACACTAATGAGCAGTTCTTC; cdr3_aa: CASSDSSYTNEQFF
j_call: TRBJ1-1; d_call: .; v_call: TRBV4-1; clone_size: .; cdr3_nt: TGCGCCAGCAAGGGCGGGACGATGAACACTGAAGCTTTCTTT; cdr3_aa: CASKGGTMNTEAFF
j_call: TRBJ2-1; d_call: TRBD2; v_call: TRBV5-1; clone_size: .; cdr3_nt: TGCGCCAGCAGCCAAGCGGGGCTTCGGAACAATGAGCAGTTCTTC; cdr3_aa: CASSQAGLRNNEQFF
j_call: TRBJ2-2; d_call: .; v_call: TRBV7-3; clone_size: few; cdr3_nt: TGTGCCAGCAGCCAGCAGGGTACATGGGGCACCGGGGAGCTGTTTTTT; cdr3_aa: CASSQQGTWGTGELFF
j_call: TRBJ2-6; d_call: .; v_call: TRBV3-1/TRBV3-2; clone_size: .; cdr3_nt: TGTGCCAGCAGCCACCGGGACCTTAGCCCAGGTGGGGCCAACGTCCTGACTTTC; cdr3_aa: CASSHRDLSPGGANVLTF
j_call: TRBJ2-1; d_call: .; v_call: TRBV30; clone_size: .; cdr3_nt: TGTGCCTGGATGGCAGGACGCTACAATGAGCAGTTCTTC; cdr3_aa: CAWMAGRYNEQFF
j_call: TRBJ1-3; d_call: .; v_call: TRBV2; clone_size: .; cdr3_nt: TGTGCCAGCGGCAGGGTTTCTGGAAACACCATATATTTT; cdr3_aa: CASGRVSGNTIYF
j_call: TRBJ1-5; d_call: TRBD1; v_call: TRBV30; clone_size: .; cdr3_nt: TGTGCCTGGAGCAGGGGGCTGTATAGCAATCAGCCCCAGCATTTT; cdr3_aa: CAWSRGLYSNQPQHF
j_call: TRBJ1-1; d_call: .; v_call: TRBV7-9; clone_size: .; cdr3_nt: TGTGCCAGCAGCCCAGCGGGTGGACGCCGTGAAGCTTTCTTT; cdr3_aa: CASSPAGGRREAFF
j_call: TRBJ2-7; d_call: TRBD2; v_call: TRBV9; clone_size: .; cdr3_nt: TGTGCCAGCAGCGTAGGTGGGGGGGCCTACGAGCAGTACTTC; cdr3_aa: CASSVGGGAYEQYF